Below, one TCR beta chain is given with its context. The target antigen is unknown. This entry belongs to a study of T-cell reconstitution after alpha-beta-depleted transplantation in children. The CDR3 loop spans 14 amino acids. With 1 base removed from V and 5 bases from J, the gap between germline ends came to 14 bases. Germline values: CDR1 DFQATT, CDR2 SNEGSKA (reference sequence). Study conclusions and caveats: TCRbeta diversity was high at day 60 in some patients (a result of surviving recipient T cells and thymic progenitors). Several hundred graft clones that had expanded were reportedly the source of alpha-beta T cells about two months after transplant. The main origin of T-cell counts and diversity one year after transplant was newly produced T cells.

The TCRbeta library incorporated unique molecular identifiers. Using its own MiXCR run on the PCR reads, TCRdb lists one record per CDR3 protein. Seen here are over 85,000 distinct CDR3 sequences, 7% to 8% observed once, and the top ten hold over 15%. The sequence derives from a boy between 2 and 15 years old with acute lymphoblastic leukemia, due to receive a stem cell transplant. The specimen comprised PBMCs, sampled before TCRalphabeta/CD19-depleted stem cell transplant. This chain links TRBV20-1 with TRBJ1-1, with D tentatively TRBD1 (6 bases). CDR3 sequence reads: CSARVGGGLTEAFF. DNA for the CDR3: TGCAGTGCTAGAGTCGGTGGGGGGCTAACTGAAGCTTTCTTT.